Below are 4 T cell receptor beta chains sequenced from a single sample in a study of T cells of healthy individuals. MiXCR, run by TCRdb on the 5' RACE reads, gives a single entry per CDR3 protein. This table holds about 57,000 distinct CDR3 sequences, around 15% found once. These receptors came from a human donor in good health.

The chain links TRBV3-1 to TRBJ1-2; maybe TRBD1 (6 bases). Looked up from germline, CDR1 is LGHDT and CDR2 is YNNKEL (reference sequence). Trimming took 1 base from V and 10 from J, leaving 19 bases between them. This CDR3 contains 15 residues. This chain's CDR3 is CASSQGTGTPTLYTF. For the CDR3, the DNA is TGTGCCAGCAGCCAAGGTACCGGGACACCGACCCTCTACACCTTC.

The J gene is TRBJ2-3, the V gene TRBV7-3, with 9 positions matching TRBD2. Germline V gene sequence: CDR1 SGHTA, CDR2 FQGTGA. This CDR3 has 16 amino acids. V trimming: 5 bases; J trimming: 5 bases; junction bases outside the gene matches: 11. The CDR3 DNA follows: TGTGCCAGCAGCCGTAGGGGCGGGAGGGCCGGAGATACGCAGTATTTT. It encodes CASSRRGGRAGDTQYF.

This chain connects TRBV10-1 to TRBJ2-3; either TRBD1 or TRBD2 may fit D (5 bases each). Between the trimmed V and J ends, which lost 0 bases and 6 bases, there was a span of 10 bases. The length of the CDR3 is 14 residues. In germline, CDR1 is WNHNN, CDR2 SYGVQD (reference sequence). The CDR3 is CASSESNGADTQYF. CDR3 nucleotides: TGCGCCAGCAGTGAGTCGAACGGGGCGGATACGCAGTATTTT.

The V call is TRBV5-1, the J call TRBJ1-2; D may be TRBD1 (5 bases). Germline loops: CDR1 SGHRS, CDR2 YFSETQ. This CDR3 has 16 residues. Between the trimmed V and J ends, which lost 0 bases and 0 bases, there was a span of 12 bases. The CDR3 DNA reads TGCGCCAGCAGCTTGGGAGACAGAGGAACTAACTATGGCTACACCTTC. Translated: CASSLGDRGTNYGYTF.